This T cell receptor (beta chain) is from a study of CD8 T cell repertoires and HIV-1 epitope variants. Across the study: Epitopes were three Gag families plus Nef HW9 and YT9.

After removal of 6 bases from V and 3 bases from J, the junction contained 8 bases not matched to a gene. Per germline, CDR1 MNHEY and CDR2 SMNVEV (reference sequence). The CDR3 sequence is 14 residues long. In this sample, this clone turned up a few times. Antigen: not known. Generated by immunoSEQ multiplex PCR, the TCRdb table keeps only in-frame clones and is missing some. The table has approximately 3,100 clones, about two thirds seen once. The chain combines TRBV27 with TRBJ2-7, with TRBD1 matching 7 bases. Sequenced: cultured CD8+ T cells derived from PBMCs. This clonotype originated in a male donor with HIV. The CDR3 bases are TGTGCCAGCAGAACCCCCGGACAGGACTACGAGCAGTACTTC. It yields the protein CASRTPGQDYEQYF.